This entry concerns a single TCR beta chain. These data belong to a study of OX40 agonist ivuxolimab in advanced cancers. Measured with immunoSEQ multiplex PCR; TCRdb has only the in-frame clones, and not every one. The sample carries some 18,000 clones, approximately 79% recorded once. V trimming: 4 bases; J trimming: 4 bases; junction bases outside the gene matches: 6. The V gene's germline CDR1 is SGHRS and CDR2 YFSETQ. This CDR3 spans 16 amino acids. The sequenced sample was CD4+ or CD8+ T cells sorted from blood, obtained in a trial of the OX40 agonist ivuxolimab. V usage is TRBV5-1 and J usage is TRBJ2-3, with 13 bases matching TRBD2. The TCR was taken from an adult with an advanced solid tumor such as melanoma, head and neck, liver or kidney cancer. CDR3 amino acids: CASSTSGGAAADTQYF. CDR3 DNA: TGCGCCAGCAGCACTAGCGGGGGGGCCGCGGCAGATACGCAGTATTTT.